This T cell receptor beta chain stems from a study of shared clonotypes between healthy human individuals. Study findings and constraints: A handful of donors held roughly 5% of naive CD4 clonotypes in common.

CDR3 length: 14 amino acids. V was cut by 10 bases and J by 0 bases, with 12 bases left in between. The V gene's germline CDR1 is MRHNA and CDR2 SNTAGT. Turning to this clone: Its cognate antigen is unknown.

Only in-frame clones appear in the TCRdb table, and some are missing; sequencing was by immunoSEQ multiplex PCR. The sample has about 600,000 clones, roughly 97% seen once. The rearrangement joins TRBV6-4 to TRBJ2-2, with D maybe TRBD1 (5 bases). What was sequenced was naive CD4+ T cells sorted from blood. Described subset: CD45RA+ positively selected. The clonotype was recovered from a woman aged 25-40 years in good health. The CDR3 region has the DNA TGTGCCACGCGACAGAGCGCGAACACCGGGGAGCTGTTTTTT. The encoded protein is CATRQSANTGELFF.